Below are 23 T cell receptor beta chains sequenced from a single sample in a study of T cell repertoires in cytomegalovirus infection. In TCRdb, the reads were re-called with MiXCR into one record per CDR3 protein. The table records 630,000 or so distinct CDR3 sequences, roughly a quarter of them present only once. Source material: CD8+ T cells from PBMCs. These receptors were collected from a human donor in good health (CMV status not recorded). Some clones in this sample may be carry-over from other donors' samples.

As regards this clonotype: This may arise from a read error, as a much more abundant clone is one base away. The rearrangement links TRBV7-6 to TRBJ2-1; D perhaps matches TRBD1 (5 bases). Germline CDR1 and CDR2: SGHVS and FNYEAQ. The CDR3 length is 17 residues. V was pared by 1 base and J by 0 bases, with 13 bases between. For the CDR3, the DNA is TGTGCCAGCAGCTTAGAGTGGGGCCCTATCTCCTACAATGAGCAGTTCTTC. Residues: CASSLEWGPISYNEQFF.

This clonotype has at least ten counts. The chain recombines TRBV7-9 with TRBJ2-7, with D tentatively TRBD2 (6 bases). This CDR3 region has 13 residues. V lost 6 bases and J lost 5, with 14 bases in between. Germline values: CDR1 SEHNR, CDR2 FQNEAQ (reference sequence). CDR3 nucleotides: TGTGCCAGCAGGGAAGGAGGGGACCACGAGCAGTACTTC. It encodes CASREGGDHEQYF.

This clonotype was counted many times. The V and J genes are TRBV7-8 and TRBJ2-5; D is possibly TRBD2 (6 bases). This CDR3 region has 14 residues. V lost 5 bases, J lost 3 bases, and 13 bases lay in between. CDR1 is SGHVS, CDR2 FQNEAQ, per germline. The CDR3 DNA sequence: TGTGCCAGCAGCAGGCGGGGCAGGGAAGAGACCCAGTACTTC. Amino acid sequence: CASSRRGREETQYF.

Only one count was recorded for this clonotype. CDR3 coding DNA: TGTGCCAGCAGTTTATTTGTCGGAGGCACAGATACGCAGTATTTT. It codes for CASSLFVGGTDTQYF. The chain joins TRBV28 to TRBJ2-3, with D unresolved. Germline V gene sequence: CDR1 MDHEN, CDR2 SYDVKM. Between the trimmed V and J ends, which lost 1 base and 1 base, there was a span of 9 bases. The CDR3 spans 15 residues.

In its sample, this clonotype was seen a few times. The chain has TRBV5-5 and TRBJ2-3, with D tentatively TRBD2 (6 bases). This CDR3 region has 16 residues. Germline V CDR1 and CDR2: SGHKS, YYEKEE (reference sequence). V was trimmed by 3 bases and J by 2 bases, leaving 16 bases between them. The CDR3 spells CASSSSFLGLTDTQYF. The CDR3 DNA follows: TGTGCCAGCAGCTCTTCGTTCCTGGGACTCACAGATACGCAGTATTTT.

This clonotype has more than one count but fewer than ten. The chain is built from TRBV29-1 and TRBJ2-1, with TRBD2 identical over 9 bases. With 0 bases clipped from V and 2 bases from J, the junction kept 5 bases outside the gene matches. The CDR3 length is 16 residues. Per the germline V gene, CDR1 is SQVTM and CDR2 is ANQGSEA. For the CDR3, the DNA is TGCAGCGTTGAAGATCCAGGCGGGGGGGCCTACAATGAGCAGTTCTTC. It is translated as CSVEDPGGGAYNEQFF.

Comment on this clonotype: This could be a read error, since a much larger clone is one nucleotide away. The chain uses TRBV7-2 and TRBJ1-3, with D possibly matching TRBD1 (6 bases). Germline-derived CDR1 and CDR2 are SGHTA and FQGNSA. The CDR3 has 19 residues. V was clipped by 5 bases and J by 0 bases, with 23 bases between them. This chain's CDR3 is CASSTQRTVGDHSGNTIYF. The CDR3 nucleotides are TGTGCCAGCAGCACTCAAAGGACAGTGGGCGACCACTCTGGAAACACCATATATTTT. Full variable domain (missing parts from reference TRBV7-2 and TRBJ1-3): GAGVSQSPSNKVTEKGKDVELRCDPISGHTALYWYRQSLGQGLEFLIYFQGNSAPDKSGLPSDRFSAERTGGSVSTLTIQRTQQEDSAVYLCASSTQRTVGDHSGNTIYFGEGSWLTVV.

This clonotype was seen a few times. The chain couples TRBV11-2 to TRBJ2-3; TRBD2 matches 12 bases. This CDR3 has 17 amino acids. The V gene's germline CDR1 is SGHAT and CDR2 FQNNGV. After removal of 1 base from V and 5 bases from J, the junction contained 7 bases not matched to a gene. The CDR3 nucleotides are TGTGCCAGCAGCTTAGTACCTAGCGGGGGGGCCAAAGATACGCAGTATTTT. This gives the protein CASSLVPSGGAKDTQYF.

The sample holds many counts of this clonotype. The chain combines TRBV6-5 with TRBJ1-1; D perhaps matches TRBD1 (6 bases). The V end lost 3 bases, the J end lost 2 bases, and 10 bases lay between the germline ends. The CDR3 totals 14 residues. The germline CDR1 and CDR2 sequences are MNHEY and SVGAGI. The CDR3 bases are TGTGCCAGCAGTTATTCAGGGGCAAACACTGAAGCTTTCTTT. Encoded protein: CASSYSGANTEAFF.

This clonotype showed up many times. This CDR3 reads CASSSRDYSGDTQYF. The DNA for the CDR3 is TGTGCCAGCAGCTCCCGGGACTACTCCGGAGATACGCAGTATTTT. J is TRBJ2-3 and V is TRBV7-6; 7 positions agree with TRBD2. Germline CDR1 and CDR2: SGHVS and FNYEAQ. CDR3 length equals 15 residues. V dropped 4 bases and J dropped 5; count of bases not matched to a gene: 9.

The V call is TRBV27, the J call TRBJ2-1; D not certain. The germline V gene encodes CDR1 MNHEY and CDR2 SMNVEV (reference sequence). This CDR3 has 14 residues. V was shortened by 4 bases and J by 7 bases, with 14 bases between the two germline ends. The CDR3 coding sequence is TGTGCCAGCAGTTACCAGACCTCTCGGAATGAGCAGTTCTTC. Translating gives CASSYQTSRNEQFF.

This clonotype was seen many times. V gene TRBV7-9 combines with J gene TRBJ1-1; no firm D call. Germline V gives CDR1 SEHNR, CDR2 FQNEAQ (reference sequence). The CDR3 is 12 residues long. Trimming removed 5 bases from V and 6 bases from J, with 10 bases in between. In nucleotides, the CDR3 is TGTGCCAGCAGCAAAGGTGGGGCTGAAGCTTTCTTT. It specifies CASSKGGAEAFF.

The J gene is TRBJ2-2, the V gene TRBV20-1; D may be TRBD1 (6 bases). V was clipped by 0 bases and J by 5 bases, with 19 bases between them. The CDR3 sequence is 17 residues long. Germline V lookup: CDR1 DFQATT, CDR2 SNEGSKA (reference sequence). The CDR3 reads CSARDIRAGVWTGELFF. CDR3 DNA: TGCAGTGCTAGAGATATAAGGGCAGGGGTATGGACCGGGGAGCTGTTTTTT.

CDR3 DNA sequence: TGTGCCAGCAGCCAAGGTCGACAGGGGTGGGGCACTGAAGCTTTCTTT. Translation: CASSQGRQGWGTEAFF. The chain couples TRBV4-2 to TRBJ1-1, with 8 nucleotides matching TRBD1. The junction had 8 bases not matched to a gene; V was cut back by 1 base and J by 4 bases. This CDR3 region has 16 residues. Germline values: CDR1 LGHNA, CDR2 YNFKEQ.

The CDR3 region has the DNA TGTGCCAGCAGTTTATCGTACGACAGCAATCAGCCCCAGCATTTT. Protein product: CASSLSYDSNQPQHF. The chain links TRBV27 to TRBJ1-5; D gene ambiguous. The CDR3 is 15 amino acids. Germline lookup yields CDR1 MNHEY and CDR2 SMNVEV (reference sequence). V was cut by 0 bases and J by 1 base, with 7 bases left in between.

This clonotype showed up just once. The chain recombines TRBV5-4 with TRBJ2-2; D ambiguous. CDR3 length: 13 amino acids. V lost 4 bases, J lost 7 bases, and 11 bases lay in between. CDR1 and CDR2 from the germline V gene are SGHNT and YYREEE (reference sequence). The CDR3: CASSPDSIGELFF. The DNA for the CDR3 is TGTGCCAGCAGCCCAGACTCCATCGGGGAGCTGTTTTTT. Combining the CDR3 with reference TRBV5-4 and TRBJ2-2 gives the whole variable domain ETGVTQSPTHLIKTRGQQVTLRCSSQSGHNTVSWYQQALGQGPQFIFQYYREEENGRGNFPPRFSGLQFPNYSSELNVNALELDDSALYLCASSPDSIGELFFGEGSRLTVL.

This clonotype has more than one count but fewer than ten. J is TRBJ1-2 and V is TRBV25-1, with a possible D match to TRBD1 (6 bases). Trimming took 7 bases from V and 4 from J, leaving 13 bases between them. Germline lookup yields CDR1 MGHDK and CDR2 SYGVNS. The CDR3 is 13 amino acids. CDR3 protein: CASMPQGSYGYTF. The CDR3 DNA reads TGTGCCAGCATGCCTCAGGGGAGCTATGGCTACACCTTC.

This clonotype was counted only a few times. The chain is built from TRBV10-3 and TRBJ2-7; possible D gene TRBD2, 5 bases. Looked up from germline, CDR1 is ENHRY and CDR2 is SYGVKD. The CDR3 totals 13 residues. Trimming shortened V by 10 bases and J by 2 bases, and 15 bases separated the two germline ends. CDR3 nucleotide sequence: TGTGCCACCAACCACGAGGGAACCTACGAGCAGTACGTC. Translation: CATNHEGTYEQYV.

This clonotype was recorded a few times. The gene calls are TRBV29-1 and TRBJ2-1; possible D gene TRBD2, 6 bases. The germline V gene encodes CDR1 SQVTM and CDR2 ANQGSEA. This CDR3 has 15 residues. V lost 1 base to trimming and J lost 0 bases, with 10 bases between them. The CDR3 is CSVEGGESSYNEQFF. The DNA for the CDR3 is TGCAGCGTTGAAGGGGGGGAGAGCTCCTACAATGAGCAGTTCTTC.

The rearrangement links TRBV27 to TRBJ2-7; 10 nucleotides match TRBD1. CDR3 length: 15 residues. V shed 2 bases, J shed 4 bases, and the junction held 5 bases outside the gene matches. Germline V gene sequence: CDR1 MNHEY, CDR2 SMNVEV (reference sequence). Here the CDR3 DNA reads TGTGCCAGCAGTTTAAGGACAGGGGGGCAGTACGAGCAGTACGTC. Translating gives CASSLRTGGQYEQYV.

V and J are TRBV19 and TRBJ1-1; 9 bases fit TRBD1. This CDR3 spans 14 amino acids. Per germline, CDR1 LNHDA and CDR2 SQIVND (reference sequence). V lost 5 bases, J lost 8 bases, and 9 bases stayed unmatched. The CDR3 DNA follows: TGTGCCAGTAGTTCGAGGGACAGGGCCAGGGAAGCTTTCTTT. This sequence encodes CASSSRDRAREAFF.

CDR3 coding DNA: TGCAGCGTTGAAGAAGAGTGGACACCTCGGGGAAAACTGTTTTTT. Amino acids: CSVEEEWTPRGKLFF. V is TRBV29-1 and J is TRBJ1-4, with a possible D match to TRBD1 (5 bases). This CDR3 has 15 amino acids. Germline V lookup: CDR1 SQVTM, CDR2 ANQGSEA. The V gene lost 0 bases and the J gene lost 10 bases, with 18 bases spanning the gap. Full variable domain (outside the CDR3, taken from reference TRBV29-1 and TRBJ1-4): SAVISQKPSRDICQRGTSLTIQCQVDSQVTMMFWYRQQPGQSLTLIATANQGSEATYESGFVIDKFPISRPNLTFSTLTVSNMSPEDSSIYLCSVEEEWTPRGKLFFGSGTQLSVL.

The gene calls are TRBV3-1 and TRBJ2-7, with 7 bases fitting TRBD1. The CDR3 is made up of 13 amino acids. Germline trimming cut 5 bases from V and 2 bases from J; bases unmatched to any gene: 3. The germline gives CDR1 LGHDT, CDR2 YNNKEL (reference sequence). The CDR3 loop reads CASSGQVPYEQYV. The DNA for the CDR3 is TGTGCCAGCAGCGGACAGGTCCCCTACGAGCAGTACGTC.